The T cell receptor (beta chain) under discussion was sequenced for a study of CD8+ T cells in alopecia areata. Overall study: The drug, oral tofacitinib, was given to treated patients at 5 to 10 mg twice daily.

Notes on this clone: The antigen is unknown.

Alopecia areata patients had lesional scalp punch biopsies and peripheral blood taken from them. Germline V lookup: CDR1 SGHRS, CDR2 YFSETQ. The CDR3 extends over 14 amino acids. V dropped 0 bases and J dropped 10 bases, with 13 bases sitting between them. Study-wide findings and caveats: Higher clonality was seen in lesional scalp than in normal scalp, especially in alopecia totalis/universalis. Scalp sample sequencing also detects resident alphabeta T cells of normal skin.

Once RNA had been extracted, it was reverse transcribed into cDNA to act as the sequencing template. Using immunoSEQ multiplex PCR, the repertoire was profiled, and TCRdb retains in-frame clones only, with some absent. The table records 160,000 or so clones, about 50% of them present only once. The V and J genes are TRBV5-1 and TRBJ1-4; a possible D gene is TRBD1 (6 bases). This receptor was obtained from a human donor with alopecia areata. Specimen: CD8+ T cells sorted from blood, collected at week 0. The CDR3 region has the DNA TGCGCCAGCAGCTTGGAACAGGGAGACGGAAAACTGTTTTTT. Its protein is CASSLEQGDGKLFF. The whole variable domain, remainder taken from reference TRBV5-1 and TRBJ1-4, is KAGVTQTPRYLIKTRGQQVTLSCSPISGHRSVSWYQQTPGQGLQFLFEYFSETQRNKGNFPGRFSGRQFSNSRSEMNVSTLELGDSALYLCASSLEQGDGKLFFGSGTQLSVL.